Listed here are 24 T cell receptor beta chains from one sample, sequenced in a study of shared clonotypes between healthy human individuals. Here immunoSEQ multiplex PCR was the method, and the copy in TCRdb shows in-frame clones only, minus some. Of hundreds of thousands of clones in the sample, about 78% were seen once. Sequencing was performed on memory CD4+ T cells sorted from blood. Subset denoted: CD45RA-negative fraction. All receptors come from a woman aged 25 to 39 in good health.

This CDR3 is CASSDGETYNEQFF. CDR3 sequence (DNA): TGTGCCAGCAGTGACGGAGAAACCTACAATGAGCAGTTCTTC. The chain couples TRBV2 to TRBJ2-1; D uncertain. V lost 3 bases, J lost 2 bases, and 8 bases lay in between. This CDR3 is built from 14 residues. Germline-derived CDR1 and CDR2 are SNHLY and FYNNEI.

This rearrangement joins TRBV18 to TRBJ1-1, with D hard to call. The V gene's germline CDR1 is KGHSH and CDR2 LQKENI. CDR3 length: 14 residues. Trimming cost V 0 bases and J 10 bases, with 15 bases left between them. CDR3 protein: CASSPPNQANGAFF. Here the CDR3 DNA reads TGTGCCAGCTCACCACCAAATCAGGCGAACGGAGCTTTCTTT.

This clone was recorded a few times. The chain combines TRBV30 with TRBJ2-5; D tentatively fits TRBD1 or TRBD2 (5 bases each). The assigned J gene may be wrong: the sequence end matches TRBJ2-7 better. This CDR3 region has 17 residues. Germline V gene sequence: CDR1 GTSNPN, CDR2 SVGIG (reference sequence). The DNA of the CDR3 is TGTGCCTGGAGTGTCGGGGACGGTTGGGACCGTGCCTACGAGCAGTACTTC. This gives the protein CAWSVGDGWDRAYEQYF.

The chain has TRBV21-1 and TRBJ2-6. TRBV21-1 is recorded as a pseudogene. This CDR3 region has 20 residues. In DNA, the CDR3 is TGTGCCAGCAGCAAAGAGGCCTTGAGGACCCAAAGCTCTGGGGCCAACGTCCTGACTTTC. Residues: CASSKEALRTQSSGANVLTF.

The count of this clone is one. This rearrangement joins TRBV28 to TRBJ2-1; 7 positions agree with TRBD2. Germline V lookup: CDR1 MDHEN, CDR2 SYDVKM. V was clipped by 8 bases and J by 6 bases; unmatched bases: 13. The CDR3 runs to 15 residues. The chain's CDR3 is CASGRRTRSFNEQFF. In nucleotides, the CDR3 is TGTGCCAGCGGGAGAAGGACTAGGTCTTTCAATGAGCAGTTCTTC.

The rearrangement joins TRBV7-9 to TRBJ2-5; 12 bases align to TRBD2. The CDR3 is made up of 17 amino acids. V was pared by 0 bases and J by 3 bases, with 5 bases of the junction left unmatched. Germline V gene data show CDR1 as SEHNR and CDR2 as FQNEAQ (reference sequence). Written as DNA, the CDR3 is TGTGCCAGCAGCTTAGCGACTAGCGGGAGTTTCGAAGAGACCCAGTACTTC. Translating gives CASSLATSGSFEETQYF.

This clone was counted between two and nine times. CDR3 in amino acids: CASNLGPTLRTEAFF. The CDR3 nucleotides are TGTGCCAGTAACCTAGGGCCTACTCTGAGGACTGAAGCTTTCTTT. The V gene is TRBV19, the J gene TRBJ1-1; the D is unclear. Germline lookup yields CDR1 LNHDA and CDR2 SQIVND (reference sequence). This CDR3 is built from 15 residues. Trimming pared 7 bases from V and 5 bases from J, leaving 20 bases between.

The chain combines TRBV18 with TRBJ1-2; TRBD1 matches 7 bases. Trimming cost V 3 bases and J 2 bases; bases outside gene matches: 6. There are 15 residues in the CDR3. In germline, CDR1 is KGHSH, CDR2 LQKENI. Here the CDR3 reads CASSPDRNVNYGYTF. The DNA for the CDR3 is TGTGCCAGCTCACCGGACAGGAACGTCAACTATGGCTACACCTTC.

This chain uses TRBV5-8 with TRBJ2-3; D might be TRBD2 (6 bases). Germline-derived CDR1 and CDR2 are SGHTS and YDEGEE. The CDR3 runs 15 residues. Trimming removed 0 bases at V and 4 bases at J, with 12 bases between. In DNA, the CDR3 is TGTGCCAGCAGCTTGGGACTAGTTAATGCAGATACGCAGTATTTT. It yields the protein CASSLGLVNADTQYF.

The chain has TRBV19 and TRBJ2-7; 10 nucleotides line up with TRBD1. CDR3 length: 15 amino acids. Trimming took 4 bases from V and 3 from J; bases not matched to a gene: 6. CDR1 and CDR2 (germline): LNHDA, SQIVND (reference sequence). CDR3 region: CASSKKGTGDYEQYF. The CDR3 DNA is TGTGCCAGTAGTAAAAAAGGGACAGGGGACTACGAGCAGTACTTC.

This chain links TRBV19 with TRBJ2-1; possibly TRBD2 for D (6 bases). Trimming left V 8 bases short and J 2 bases short, with 16 bases between. Germline CDR1 reads LNHDA; CDR2 reads SQIVND (reference sequence). CDR3 length equals 15 residues. The CDR3 coding sequence is TGTGCCAGTCAAGTCGGAGGGTATGCCTACAATGAGCAGTTCTTC. Its protein product is CASQVGGYAYNEQFF.

This sequence joins TRBV10-2 and TRBJ2-7; 9 bases match TRBD1. The junction had 6 bases not matched to a gene; V was cut back by 6 bases and J by 6 bases. The CDR3 spans 13 residues. Per germline, CDR1 WSHSY and CDR2 SAAADI. The CDR3 sequence: CASRTTGGIEQYF. CDR3 DNA sequence: TGCGCCAGCAGGACGACAGGGGGGATCGAGCAGTACTTC.

The chain is built from TRBV11-2 and TRBJ1-2; D is unclear. Germline loops: CDR1 SGHAT, CDR2 FQNNGV. The V and J ends lost 0 bases and 4 bases respectively, with 9 bases between them. The CDR3 spans 14 residues. The DNA of the CDR3 is TGTGCCAGCAGCTTAGATTCTGAGGGCTATGGCTACACCTTC. It yields the protein CASSLDSEGYGYTF.

This clone has just a few counts. The chain recombines TRBV19 with TRBJ2-7, with 7 bases fitting TRBD2. The V gene end was trimmed by 4 bases and the J gene end by 3 bases; junction bases not matched to a gene: 12. The CDR3 is made up of 16 amino acids. Germline V gene lookup returns CDR1 LNHDA and CDR2 SQIVND (reference sequence). In DNA form, the CDR3 reads TGTGCCAGTAGTAGAACCTGGACTAGGAGCGGCTACGAGCAGTACTTC. Its protein product is CASSRTWTRSGYEQYF.

This clone was detected a few times. The genes are TRBV5-1 and TRBJ2-5; the D is unclear. The CDR3 is 12 residues long. In germline, CDR1 is SGHRS, CDR2 YFSETQ. V dropped 0 bases and J dropped 1 base, with 1 base sitting between them. In nucleotides, the CDR3 is TGCGCCAGCAGCTTGGGCCAAGAGACCCAGTACTTC. Translated, it gives CASSLGQETQYF.

The chain joins TRBV2 to TRBJ2-7; 11 nucleotides match TRBD1. J gave up 5 bases and V 11 bases, and 5 bases lay outside the gene matches. The CDR3 has 12 amino acids. CDR1 and CDR2 from the germline V gene are SNHLY and FYNNEI. CDR3 amino acids: CAGGTGGHEQYF. For the CDR3, the DNA is TGTGCCGGGGGGACAGGGGGACACGAGCAGTACTTC.

The chain carries TRBV19 and TRBJ1-5, with D possibly TRBD1 on 5 matching bases. Trimming cost V 7 bases and J 5 bases, with 15 bases left between them. The CDR3 has 14 amino acids. CDR1 and CDR2 from the germline V gene are LNHDA and SQIVND (reference sequence). The chain's CDR3 is CASTLVGGDQPQHF. In DNA, the CDR3 is TGTGCCAGTACCCTGGTTGGGGGGGATCAGCCCCAGCATTTT.

The chain uses TRBV11-2 and TRBJ2-5, with TRBD2 matching over 10 bases. The CDR3 is 15 amino acids. The ends lost 5 bases at V and 5 bases at J; junction bases unmatched: 8. Germline CDR1 reads SGHAT; CDR2 reads FQNNGV. CDR3: CASSPVVSGGETQYF. CDR3 coding DNA: TGTGCCAGCAGCCCCGTTGTTAGCGGGGGGGAGACCCAGTACTTC.

The CDR3 DNA follows: TGCGCCAGCAGCCGGGGACAGGGGGTTTTGGAGCCCCAGCATTTT. This codes for CASSRGQGVLEPQHF. V and J are TRBV4-1 and TRBJ1-5; 11 nucleotides agree with TRBD1. Germline loops: CDR1 MGHRA, CDR2 YSYEKL. V dropped 4 bases and J dropped 8; count of bases not matched to a gene: 7. This CDR3 is built from 15 residues.

This clone was picked up a small number of times. The chain has TRBV28 and TRBJ1-2; D ambiguous. Germline CDR1 is MDHEN and CDR2 is SYDVKM. The CDR3 contains 12 residues. The ends were cut back, 4 bases at V and 8 bases at J, with 11 bases in the middle. CDR3 DNA sequence: TGTGCCAGCAGTTCTAGCGATCTGGGCTACACCTTC. Its translation: CASSSSDLGYTF.

This chain connects TRBV15 to TRBJ2-3, with TRBD2 identical over 10 bases. CDR1 and CDR2 (germline): LNHNV, YYDKDF (reference sequence). V was pared by 2 bases and J by 5 bases, with 7 bases of the junction left unmatched. CDR3 length equals 16 residues. The CDR3 spells CATSRSSGSGVDTQYF. The CDR3 bases are TGTGCCACCAGCAGATCTAGCGGGAGCGGTGTAGATACGCAGTATTTT.

The CDR3 DNA sequence: TGCGCCAGCAGCTTGGAAGGGACCTCAGGAGATACGCAGTATTTT. Its translation: CASSLEGTSGDTQYF. This chain connects TRBV5-1 to TRBJ2-3, with D perhaps assigned TRBD1 or TRBD2 (5 bases each). V was pared by 0 bases and J by 5 bases, with 13 bases between. The CDR3 is 15 amino acids. Germline V lookup: CDR1 SGHRS, CDR2 YFSETQ. The full variable domain, in which reference TRBV5-1 and TRBJ2-3 provide the parts outside the CDR3, is KAGVTQTPRYLIKTRGQQVTLSCSPISGHRSVSWYQQTPGQGLQFLFEYFSETQRNKGNFPGRFSGRQFSNSRSEMNVSTLELGDSALYLCASSLEGTSGDTQYFGPGTRLTVL.

In its sample, this clone was seen a few times. The V gene is TRBV6-4, the J gene TRBJ2-6; TRBD2 is a possible D gene (5 bases). The CDR3 is 14 amino acids. CDR1 is MRHNA and CDR2 is SNTAGT in the germline V gene. The germline V and J ends were trimmed by 10 bases and 4 bases, with 14 bases remaining between them. CDR3 residues: CATRGSGGANVLTF. CDR3 sequence (DNA): TGTGCCACCCGAGGGTCGGGCGGGGCCAACGTCCTGACTTTC.

The chain combines TRBV7-2 with TRBJ2-1; 7 bases line up with TRBD2. In germline, CDR1 is SGHTA, CDR2 FQGNSA. The ends lost 4 bases at V and 0 bases at J; junction bases unmatched: 15. The CDR3 totals 19 residues. The CDR3 loop is CASSSDAWTSQSSYNEQFF. The DNA for the CDR3 is TGTGCCAGCAGCTCCGACGCCTGGACTAGTCAAAGCTCCTACAATGAGCAGTTCTTC.